A single sample gave rise to the 30 T cell receptor beta chains below, sequenced in a study of radiotherapy plus CTLA-4 blockade in lung cancer. Profiled with immunoSEQ multiplex PCR; TCRdb holds only in-frame clones, not every one. This sample has more than 40,000 clones; approximately 79% occur once, and the top ten carry 8.5% to 14%. The specimen comprised peripheral blood, sampled from a patient treated with radiotherapy plus ipilimumab. These receptors originate from a human donor with non-small cell lung cancer who had stable disease on radiotherapy plus ipilimumab.

With regard to this clone: One junction end disagrees with the germline gene, perhaps due to a read error. V is TRBV10-1 and J is TRBJ2-2; 8 bases are a match to TRBD1. Germline-derived CDR1 and CDR2 are WNHNN and SYGVQD (reference sequence). This CDR3 is built from 14 residues. The CDR3 coding sequence is TGCGCCAGCCGCAGGGGGCTCGACACCGAGGAGCTGTTTTTT. Amino acid sequence: CASRRGLDTEELFF.

The chain links TRBV28 to TRBJ1-5; no clear D gene. Germline V lookup: CDR1 MDHEN, CDR2 SYDVKM. With 5 bases removed from V and 3 bases from J, the gap between germline ends came to 2 bases. The CDR3 length is 11 residues. CDR3: CASSNNQPQHF. DNA of the CDR3: TGTGCCAGCAGTAACAATCAGCCCCAGCATTTT.

This clone has more than one count but fewer than ten. This chain joins TRBV6-1 and TRBJ1-6; no reliable D call. CDR1 is MNHNS and CDR2 is SASEGT in the germline V gene. V shed 6 bases and J shed 5 bases, with 8 bases lying between them. The CDR3 length is 13 residues. The CDR3 spells CASRNNDNSPLHF. CDR3 DNA: TGTGCCAGCAGGAACAACGATAATTCACCCCTCCACTTT.

The J gene is TRBJ1-6, the V gene TRBV18, with TRBD1 matching over 7 bases. This CDR3 comprises 17 residues. Germline CDR1 and CDR2: KGHSH and LQKENI. J was trimmed by 9 bases and V by 3 bases; bases with no gene match: 14. The CDR3 DNA sequence: TGTGCCAGCTCACCCAACCCCCAGACAGGGATCGGTTCACCCCTCCACTTT. As protein: CASSPNPQTGIGSPLHF.

The rearrangement uses TRBV5-4 and TRBJ2-3, with D uncertain. In germline, CDR1 is SGHNT, CDR2 YYREEE (reference sequence). CDR3 length: 16 amino acids. V was clipped by 0 bases and J by 1 base, with 12 bases between them. CDR3 in amino acids: CASSLGLVVRTDTQYF. The CDR3 DNA follows: TGTGCCAGCAGCTTGGGTCTAGTCGTGCGCACAGATACGCAGTATTTT.

This clone came up once. The chain recombines TRBV6-1 with TRBJ1-3; D is ambiguous. The CDR3 has 13 residues. Trimming took 6 bases from V and 0 from J, leaving 6 bases between them. Germline V gene lookup returns CDR1 MNHNS and CDR2 SASEGT. CDR3 nucleotides: TGTGCCAGCAGAAGTAACTCTGGAAACACCATATATTTT. Translation: CASRSNSGNTIYF.

V and J are TRBV4-3 and TRBJ2-6; a possible D gene is TRBD1 (5 bases). The V gene lost 0 bases and the J gene lost 0 bases, with 12 bases spanning the gap. CDR1 is LGHNA and CDR2 is YSLEER in the germline V gene. The CDR3 totals 18 residues. The CDR3 DNA reads as TGCGCCAGCAGCCAAGATCAGGGCGTGAGCTCTGGGGCCAACGTCCTGACTTTC. Protein: CASSQDQGVSSGANVLTF.

The chain carries TRBV7-2 and TRBJ1-2, with TRBD1 as a possible D gene (5 bases). Germline loops: CDR1 SGHTA, CDR2 FQGNSA. This CDR3 region has 13 residues. The V gene lost 8 bases and the J gene lost 5 bases, with 15 bases spanning the gap. The DNA for the CDR3 is TGTGCCAGCCGAGCAGTAGGGGAGTATGGCTACACCTTC. Translation gives CASRAVGEYGYTF.

The chain employs TRBV27 and TRBJ1-4, with 7 bases that match TRBD1. The CDR3 covers 15 residues. Germline lookup yields CDR1 MNHEY and CDR2 SMNVEV (reference sequence). Trimming took 6 bases from V and 2 from J; bases not matched to a gene: 6. CDR3 residues: CASRKQGMTNEKLFF. The CDR3 nucleotides are TGTGCCAGCAGGAAACAGGGGATGACTAATGAAAAACTGTTTTTT.

In DNA form, the CDR3 reads TGTGCCAGCAGGCTGAGGGGGGGGGTAGTTGATACGCAGTATTTT. Translating gives CASRLRGGVVDTQYF. The V gene is TRBV2, the J gene TRBJ2-3, with D maybe TRBD2 (7 bases). CDR1 is SNHLY, CDR2 FYNNEI, per germline. CDR3 size: 15 residues. With 6 bases removed from V and 6 bases from J, the gap between germline ends came to 19 bases.

This chain joins TRBV5-1 and TRBJ2-7; 8 positions match TRBD1. Germline CDR1 reads SGHRS; CDR2 reads YFSETQ. V was clipped by 1 base and J by 5 bases; unmatched bases: 5. This CDR3 is 14 amino acids long. CDR3 region: CASSLRDRRNEQYF. In DNA form, the CDR3 reads TGCGCCAGCAGCTTGCGGGACAGGAGGAACGAGCAGTACTTC. The full variable domain, with the rest looked up from reference TRBV5-1 and TRBJ2-7, is KAGVTQTPRYLIKTRGQQVTLSCSPISGHRSVSWYQQTPGQGLQFLFEYFSETQRNKGNFPGRFSGRQFSNSRSEMNVSTLELGDSALYLCASSLRDRRNEQYFGPGTRLTVT.

The chain has TRBV5-1 and TRBJ1-4; no clear D gene. V shed 3 bases and J shed 4 bases, with 10 bases lying between them. The CDR3 has 14 amino acids. Germline assignment: CDR1 SGHRS and CDR2 YFSETQ. As DNA, the CDR3 is TGCGCCAGCAGCTCGTGGGGAAATAATGAAAAACTGTTTTTT. Protein: CASSSWGNNEKLFF.

This clone showed up just once. V gene TRBV9 combines with J gene TRBJ2-1; D is perhaps TRBD2 (7 bases). Germline CDR1 is SGDLS and CDR2 is YYNGEE. Trimming took off 3 bases at V and 7 bases at J, with 11 bases between the two ends. This CDR3 comprises 13 residues. The CDR3: CASSAGGRNEQFF. CDR3 in DNA: TGTGCCAGCAGCGCCGGGGGGCGTAATGAGCAGTTCTTC.

The genes are TRBV6-5 and TRBJ2-3; the D gene is possibly TRBD2 (5 bases). The CDR3 runs to 13 residues. The germline gives CDR1 MNHEY, CDR2 SVGAGI. The germline V and J ends were trimmed by 1 base and 4 bases, with 6 bases remaining between them. CDR3 sequence reads: CASSYLRADTQYF. DNA for the CDR3: TGTGCCAGCAGTTACTTGAGGGCAGATACGCAGTATTTT.

The chain joins TRBV2 to TRBJ1-4, with TRBD1 matching over 7 bases. CDR1 is SNHLY, CDR2 FYNNEI, per germline. Germline trimming cut 5 bases from V and 8 bases from J; bases unmatched to any gene: 8. The CDR3 is 14 residues long. CDR3 DNA: TGTGCCAGCAGTTTGGACAGGTGGAAGGAAAAACTGTTTTTT. It encodes CASSLDRWKEKLFF.

This rearrangement joins TRBV5-8 to TRBJ2-5; perhaps TRBD1 as D (5 bases). This CDR3 spans 15 amino acids. In germline, CDR1 is SGHTS, CDR2 YDEGEE. V was trimmed by 0 bases and J by 5 bases, leaving 14 bases between them. CDR3 sequence reads: CASSLGRKGQETQYF. The CDR3 region has the DNA TGTGCCAGCAGCTTGGGCCGCAAGGGGCAGGAGACCCAGTACTTC.

This clone was seen a handful of times. The rearrangement links TRBV27 to TRBJ2-7, with 9 bases that match TRBD2. CDR1 MNHEY and CDR2 SMNVEV come from the germline V gene (reference sequence). This CDR3 spans 15 amino acids. The V gene end was trimmed by 5 bases and the J gene end by 1 base; junction bases not matched to a gene: 6. CDR3 nucleotides: TGTGCCAGCAGTACCTTCGCGGGGGGGTCCTACGAGCAGTACTTC. Encoded protein: CASSTFAGGSYEQYF.

The chain recombines TRBV11-2 with TRBJ2-1; a weak D match, TRBD2 (6 bases). This CDR3 spans 15 amino acids. Trimming stripped 2 bases from V and 0 bases from J, with 8 bases between. Germline loops: CDR1 SGHAT, CDR2 FQNNGV. In nucleotides, the CDR3 is TGTGCCAGCAGCTTACAGGAGGGCTCCTACAATGAGCAGTTCTTC. Translated: CASSLQEGSYNEQFF.

This clone was counted a few times. The genes are TRBV19 and TRBJ1-1; no definite D call. V was clipped by 4 bases and J by 4 bases, with 4 bases between them. From germline, CDR1 is LNHDA and CDR2 SQIVND (reference sequence). This CDR3 is built from 11 residues. The CDR3 loop is CASSSGTEAFF. CDR3 nucleotide sequence: TGTGCCAGTAGTAGTGGCACTGAAGCTTTCTTT. Variable domain in full (rest from reference TRBV19 and TRBJ1-1): DGGITQSPKYLFRKEGQNVTLSCEQNLNHDAMYWYRQDPGQGLRLIYYSQIVNDFQKGDIAEGYSVSREKKESFPLTVTSAQKNPTAFYLCASSSGTEAFFGQGTRLTVV.

This clone was counted between two and nine times. The chain couples TRBV19 to TRBJ1-5; D gene uncertain. The germline V and J ends were trimmed by 3 bases and 11 bases, with 14 bases remaining between them. This CDR3 spans 13 amino acids. Germline CDR1 LNHDA, CDR2 SQIVND (reference sequence). CDR3 in DNA: TGTGCCAGTAGTATGTTGAGAGGCAATACCCAGCATTTT. Protein: CASSMLRGNTQHF.

The chain combines TRBV12-5 with TRBJ2-2; TRBD1 matches at 7 bases. CDR1 is LGHNT, CDR2 FRNRAP, per germline. After removal of 5 bases from V and 6 bases from J, the junction contained 6 bases not matched to a gene. The CDR3 runs to 14 residues. The DNA for the CDR3 is TGTGCTAGTGGTAACCGACAGGGCCCCGGGGAGCTGTTTTTT. Translated: CASGNRQGPGELFF.

This sequence joins TRBV5-1 and TRBJ2-1; D is perhaps TRBD1 (5 bases). This CDR3 spans 15 amino acids. V shed 4 bases and J shed 5 bases, with 16 bases lying between them. Germline assignment: CDR1 SGHRS and CDR2 YFSETQ. The CDR3, as DNA: TGCGCCAGCAGCCCATCAGGGATGGCCAACAATGAGCAGTTCTTC. Its protein is CASSPSGMANNEQFF.

Comment on this clone: An end of the junction does not agree with germline; a read error may underlie this. The chain employs TRBV7-3 and TRBJ2-2; D unresolved. The CDR3 has 15 residues. Germline V gives CDR1 SGHTA, CDR2 FQGTGA. CDR3 amino acids: CANSLRAANTGELFF. DNA for the CDR3: TGTGCCAACAGCTTGCGCGCGGCGAACACCGGGGAGCTGTTTTTT.

V and J are TRBV2 and TRBJ1-5, with D uncertain. The CDR3 runs to 13 residues. The germline V and J ends were trimmed by 4 bases and 3 bases, with 7 bases remaining between them. CDR1 is SNHLY and CDR2 is FYNNEI in the germline V gene. The CDR3, as DNA: TGTGCCAGCAGTGTCCAGTACAATCAGCCCCAGCATTTT. Its protein product is CASSVQYNQPQHF.

This sequence joins TRBV5-6 and TRBJ1-4; no definite D call. The CDR3 consists of 16 residues. CDR1 is SGHDT, CDR2 YYEEEE, per germline. Between the trimmed V and J ends, which lost 4 bases and 0 bases, there was a span of 13 bases. CDR3 DNA: TGTGCCAGCAGCCTTAGAGGGCCTGCAACTAATGAAAAACTGTTTTTT. Translated: CASSLRGPATNEKLFF. Based on the CDR3 plus reference TRBV5-6 and TRBJ1-4, the full variable domain is DAGVTQSPTHLIKTRGQQVTLRCSPKSGHDTVSWYQQALGQGPQFIFQYYEEEERQRGNFPDRFSGHQFPNYSSELNVNALLLGDSALYLCASSLRGPATNEKLFFGSGTQLSVL.

This clone was seen a single time. The same CDR3 can be traced to other DNA sequences in this sample. This chain uses TRBV25-1 with TRBJ2-2; D gene uncertain. The V end lost 6 bases, the J end lost 0 bases, and 11 bases lay between the germline ends. Germline V gene sequence: CDR1 MGHDK, CDR2 SYGVNS. This CDR3 spans 15 amino acids. CDR3: CASSPRQANTGELFF. The CDR3 DNA reads as TGTGCCAGCAGCCCCCGGCAAGCGAACACCGGGGAGCTGTTTTTT. Combining the CDR3 with reference TRBV25-1 and TRBJ2-2 gives the whole variable domain EADIYQTPRYLVIGTGKKITLECSQTMGHDKMYWYQQDPGMELHLIHYSYGVNSTEKGDLSSESTVSRIRTEHFPLTLESARPSHTSQYLCASSPRQANTGELFFGEGSRLTVL.

A single count supports this clone. Likely a read error: the CDR3 ends without its conserved phenylalanine or tryptophan. The DNA is left out, because the CDR3 cannot be placed on it with certainty; the CDR3 is given as TCRdb lists it. The CDR3 protein is CAWALKAGQQATFLL. The chain combines TRBV30 with TRBJ1-2. Germline CDR1 is GTSNPN and CDR2 is SVGIG (reference sequence). The CDR3 is made up of 15 amino acids, end residues included.

This clone was detected only once. The V call is TRBV5-6, the J call TRBJ1-5, with TRBD1 identical over 8 bases. V dropped 1 base and J dropped 6; count of bases not matched to a gene: 6. Per the germline V gene, CDR1 is SGHDT and CDR2 is YYEEEE. The CDR3 is 15 residues long. As DNA, the CDR3 is TGTGCCAGCAGCTTGCTCGGACAGGGCGGTCAGCCCCAGCATTTT. Translation gives CASSLLGQGGQPQHF.

This chain links TRBV28 with TRBJ1-4, with 7 bases lining up with TRBD1. With V trimmed by 2 bases and J by 7 bases, 7 bases remained unmatched. This CDR3 is built from 15 residues. Germline values: CDR1 MDHEN, CDR2 SYDVKM. The CDR3 coding sequence is TGTGCCAGCAGTTTAACGACAGGGCGGATTGAAAAACTGTTTTTT. Protein sequence: CASSLTTGRIEKLFF.

The CDR3 sequence is CASSPGTRYGYTF. The CDR3 DNA reads TGCGCCAGCAGCCCCGGGACAAGATATGGCTACACCTTC. This chain uses TRBV10-1 with TRBJ1-2; TRBD1 might be the D (6 bases). The CDR3 is 13 residues long. V was cut by 6 bases and J by 5 bases, with 13 bases left in between. Germline CDR1 WNHNN, CDR2 SYGVQD (reference sequence).